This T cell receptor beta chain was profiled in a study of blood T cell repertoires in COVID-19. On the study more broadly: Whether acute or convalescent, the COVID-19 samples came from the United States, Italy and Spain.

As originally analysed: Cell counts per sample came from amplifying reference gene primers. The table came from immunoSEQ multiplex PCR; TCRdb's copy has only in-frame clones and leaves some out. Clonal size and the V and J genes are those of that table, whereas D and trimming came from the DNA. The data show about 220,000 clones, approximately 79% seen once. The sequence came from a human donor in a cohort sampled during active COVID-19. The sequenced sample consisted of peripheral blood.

In nucleotides, the CDR3 is TGTGCCAGCAGCTGGGGACTAGCGGTCCAAGAGACCCAGTACTTC. Translating it yields CASSWGLAVQETQYF. This sequence joins TRBV7-2 and TRBJ2-5, with 11 bases aligning to TRBD2. The CDR3 runs to 15 residues. Germline values: CDR1 SGHTA, CDR2 FQGNSA. V was pared by 4 bases and J by 1 base, with 2 bases of the junction left unmatched.